The 20 T cell receptor beta chains below come from one sample, sequenced in a study of response to subunit inactivated influenza vaccine. TCRdb passed the RT-PCR reads through MiXCR, listing each CDR3 protein once. Of just over 300,000 distinct CDR3 sequences in the sample, roughly 22% are singletons; the top ten hold approximately 10%. This material consisted of PBMCs from blood, taken approximately 22 months after vaccination. The receptors shown here come from a man aged 50 to 75 who received an inactivated influenza vaccine.

This clonotype was observed at least ten times. V is TRBV7-2 and J is TRBJ1-1; D is uncertain. The V gene lost 3 bases and the J gene lost 1 base, with 15 bases spanning the gap. Germline V gives CDR1 SGHTA, CDR2 FQGNSA. There are 16 residues in the CDR3. CDR3 in amino acids: CASSFTVRRTNTEAFF. In DNA form, the CDR3 reads TGTGCCAGCAGCTTCACCGTCCGACGGACGAACACTGAAGCTTTCTTT.

This clonotype was seen many times. This rearrangement joins TRBV6-1 to TRBJ1-4, with 8 bases identical to TRBD1. Unmatched junction bases numbered 12, after V lost 8 bases and J lost 7 bases. Germline CDR1 is MNHNS and CDR2 is SASEGT. The CDR3 contains 15 residues. The CDR3 spells CASADSGGIGEKLFF. The CDR3 DNA is TGTGCCAGCGCGGACTCAGGGGGCATCGGTGAAAAACTGTTTTTT.

The chain joins TRBV11-2 to TRBJ1-5; D gene ambiguous. CDR3 length: 17 residues. With 0 bases removed from V and 7 bases from J, the gap between germline ends came to 19 bases. CDR1 and CDR2 (germline): SGHAT, FQNNGV. Here the CDR3 reads CASSLELRGKVIQPQHF. CDR3 in DNA: TGTGCCAGCAGCTTAGAACTGCGAGGGAAAGTAATCCAGCCCCAGCATTTT.

This chain connects TRBV6-1 to TRBJ2-3; 11 nucleotides line up with TRBD2. In germline, CDR1 is MNHNS, CDR2 SASEGT. CDR3 size: 15 residues. The V and J ends lost 5 bases and 4 bases, in that order; junction bases with no gene match: 5. The CDR3 region is CASSPLAGGADTQYF. As DNA, the CDR3 is TGTGCCAGCAGTCCTCTAGCGGGGGGCGCAGATACGCAGTATTTT.

CDR3 nucleotide sequence: TGTGCCAGCAGTTATTCGACTAGCGGGAGGCTTAGCACAGATACGCAGTATTTT. It encodes CASSYSTSGRLSTDTQYF. The chain employs TRBV6-5 and TRBJ2-3, with 13 bases lining up with TRBD2. The germline V gene encodes CDR1 MNHEY and CDR2 SVGAGI. V lost 3 bases and J lost 0; bases outside the gene matches: 6. This CDR3 has 18 residues.

This clonotype was picked up many times. The CDR3 reads CASVRGQRFNYGYTF. The CDR3 nucleotides are TGTGCCAGTGTCAGAGGGCAGCGCTTTAACTATGGCTACACCTTC. The V and J genes are TRBV7-2 and TRBJ1-2; D is unresolved. V was pared by 9 bases and J by 1 base, with 18 bases between. The CDR3 is made up of 15 amino acids. Per germline, CDR1 SGHTA and CDR2 FQGNSA.

A few counts support this clonotype. For the CDR3, the DNA is TGCGCCAGCAGCTTCCGGACACCTCAAGAGACCCAGTACTTC. Its translation is CASSFRTPQETQYF. The chain couples TRBV5-1 to TRBJ2-5; tentatively, D is TRBD1 (5 bases). Germline V gene sequence: CDR1 SGHRS, CDR2 YFSETQ. Trimming stripped 2 bases from V and 2 bases from J, with 10 bases between. There are 14 residues in the CDR3.

This clonotype occurred a few times. J is TRBJ1-2 and V is TRBV7-2, with 10 nucleotides matching TRBD1. CDR1 is SGHTA and CDR2 is FQGNSA in the germline V gene. V lost 3 bases and J lost 4; bases outside the gene matches: 8. This CDR3 is 16 amino acids long. As DNA, the CDR3 is TGTGCCAGCAGCTTCGGACAGGGACAGGGGCTCTATGGCTACACCTTC. This encodes CASSFGQGQGLYGYTF.

The V gene is TRBV7-9, the J gene TRBJ1-1; D is undetermined. The CDR3 runs to 14 residues. V gave up 2 bases and J gave up 1 base, with 8 bases separating them. Germline assignment: CDR1 SEHNR and CDR2 FQNEAQ (reference sequence). The CDR3 DNA reads TGTGCCAGCAGCTTATACGGAGAGAACACTGAAGCTTTCTTT. This gives the protein CASSLYGENTEAFF.

V and J are TRBV2 and TRBJ2-2, with D perhaps matching TRBD2 (6 bases). V lost 6 bases and J lost 2, with 16 bases in between. This CDR3 comprises 16 residues. Germline V gene lookup returns CDR1 SNHLY and CDR2 FYNNEI. DNA of the CDR3: TGTGCCAGCAGCTTAGAGGCGGGGACCAACACCGGGGAGCTGTTTTTT. Translating it yields CASSLEAGTNTGELFF.

There are a few counts of this clonotype. This rearrangement joins TRBV2 to TRBJ1-4; perhaps TRBD1 as D (6 bases). From germline, CDR1 is SNHLY and CDR2 FYNNEI. The germline V and J ends were trimmed by 6 bases and 4 bases, with 12 bases remaining between them. The CDR3 is made up of 14 amino acids. The CDR3 DNA reads as TGTGCCAGCAGAGAGGACAGTCATAATGAAAAACTGTTTTTT. This sequence encodes CASREDSHNEKLFF.

This clonotype showed up many times. CDR3 loop: CATSRDGGTAYEQYF. Written as DNA, the CDR3 is TGTGCCACCAGCAGAGATGGTGGGACAGCGTACGAGCAGTACTTC. This chain uses TRBV15 with TRBJ2-7, with 7 bases lining up with TRBD1. Per the germline V gene, CDR1 is LNHNV and CDR2 is YYDKDF (reference sequence). V was pared by 0 bases and J by 4 bases, with 6 bases of the junction left unmatched. The CDR3 is 15 amino acids.

This chain connects TRBV7-7 to TRBJ2-1; possible D gene TRBD2, 5 bases. V lost 3 bases to trimming and J lost 9 bases, with 12 bases between them. From germline, CDR1 is SSHAT and CDR2 FNYEAQ (reference sequence). The CDR3 runs to 13 residues. CDR3 sequence (DNA): TGTGCCAGCAGCTTGCTAGCTTCCACTGAGCAGTTCTTC. The encoded protein is CASSLLASTEQFF.

This clonotype occurred a few times. The rearrangement joins TRBV3-1 to TRBJ1-6, with D tentatively TRBD1 (5 bases). V lost 2 bases and J lost 7, with 12 bases in between. This CDR3 is 15 amino acids long. Germline V gene sequence: CDR1 LGHDT, CDR2 YNNKEL (reference sequence). CDR3 bases: TGTGCCAGCAGCCAAAAGGGGCTCAAAAATTCACCCCTCCACTTT. Translation gives CASSQKGLKNSPLHF.

V and J are TRBV5-6 and TRBJ2-2; no clear D gene. Trimming took 0 bases from V and 6 from J, leaving 12 bases between them. CDR3 size: 15 residues. CDR1 is SGHDT, CDR2 YYEEEE, per germline. CDR3 protein: CASSLGFSGSGELFF. The CDR3 nucleotides are TGTGCCAGCAGCTTGGGATTCTCGGGTTCCGGGGAGCTGTTTTTT.

The V gene is TRBV30, the J gene TRBJ1-5; 9 bases fit TRBD1. J lost 4 bases, V lost 4 bases, and 8 bases had no gene match. Germline loops: CDR1 GTSNPN, CDR2 SVGIG (reference sequence). This CDR3 has 15 residues. The CDR3 DNA follows: TGTGCCTGGACCCTAGGGGGACAGGGTAATCAGCCCCAGCATTTT. Translated, it gives CAWTLGGQGNQPQHF.

The genes are TRBV20-1 and TRBJ2-5; the match to TRBD2 covers 10 bases. Germline V gives CDR1 DFQATT, CDR2 SNEGSKA (reference sequence). J lost 5 bases, V lost 4 bases, and 7 bases had no gene match. The CDR3 runs 14 residues. The CDR3 spells CSANLAGVGETQYF. The DNA for the CDR3 is TGCAGTGCTAATCTAGCGGGGGTCGGGGAGACCCAGTACTTC.

This clonotype appeared a few times. The V gene is TRBV12-3 or TRBV12-4, the J gene TRBJ1-2, with 10 bases lining up with TRBD1. This CDR3 contains 14 residues. Germline trimming cut 6 bases from V and 1 base from J; bases unmatched to any gene: 2. The DNA for the CDR3 is TGTGCCAGCAGCGGGACAGGGGATAACTATGGCTACACCTTC. It yields the protein CASSGTGDNYGYTF.

The chain combines TRBV4-2 with TRBJ2-1; 10 bases agree with TRBD2. The trim removed 1 base at V and 8 bases at J, leaving 8 bases unmatched. CDR3 size: 16 residues. Germline V lookup: CDR1 LGHNA, CDR2 YNFKEQ. The CDR3, as DNA: TGTGCCAGCAGCCAAGCCCAGCGGGGGGGCCTCGATGAGCAGTTCTTC. It yields the protein CASSQAQRGGLDEQFF.

This clonotype was counted at least ten times. The chain couples TRBV12-3 or TRBV12-4 to TRBJ1-3; no reliable D call. V lost 4 bases to trimming and J lost 0 bases, with 7 bases between them. The CDR3 is 14 amino acids. CDR3 sequence: CASSSLNSGNTIYF. As DNA, the CDR3 is TGTGCCAGCAGTTCCCTAAACTCTGGAAACACCATATATTTT.